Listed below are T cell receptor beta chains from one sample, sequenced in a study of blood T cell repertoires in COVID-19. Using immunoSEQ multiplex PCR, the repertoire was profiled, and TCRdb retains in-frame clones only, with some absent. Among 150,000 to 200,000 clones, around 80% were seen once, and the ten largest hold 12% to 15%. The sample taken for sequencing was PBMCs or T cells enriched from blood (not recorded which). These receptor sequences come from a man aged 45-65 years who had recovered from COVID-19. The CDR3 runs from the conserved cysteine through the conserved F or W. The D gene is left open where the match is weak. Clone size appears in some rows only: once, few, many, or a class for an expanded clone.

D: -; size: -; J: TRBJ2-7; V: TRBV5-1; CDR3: CASSLTDYEQYF; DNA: TGCGCCAGCAGCTTGACAGACTACGAGCAGTACTTC
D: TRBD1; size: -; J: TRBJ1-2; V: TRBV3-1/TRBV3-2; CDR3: CASSRGQGDGYTF; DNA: TGTGCCAGCAGCCGGGGACAGGGAGATGGCTACACCTTC
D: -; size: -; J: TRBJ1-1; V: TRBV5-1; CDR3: CASSLREGNTEAFF; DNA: TGCGCCAGCAGCTTGCGGGAAGGTAACACTGAAGCTTTCTTT
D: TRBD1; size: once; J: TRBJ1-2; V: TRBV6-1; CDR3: CASSEAGGGGYTF; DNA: TGTGCCAGCAGTGAAGCCGGAGGGGGCGGCTACACCTTC
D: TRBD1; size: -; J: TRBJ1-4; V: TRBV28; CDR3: CASSLYGTGGATNEKLFF; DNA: TGTGCCAGCAGTCTCTACGGGACAGGAGGGGCAACTAATGAAAAACTGTTTTTT
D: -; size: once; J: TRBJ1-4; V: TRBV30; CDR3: CAWSVWGANEKLFF; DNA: TGTGCCTGGAGTGTCTGGGGGGCTAATGAAAAACTGTTTTTT
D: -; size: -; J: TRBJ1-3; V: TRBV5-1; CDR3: CASSYYSSGNTIYF; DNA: TGCGCCAGCAGCTATTACAGCTCTGGAAACACCATATATTTT
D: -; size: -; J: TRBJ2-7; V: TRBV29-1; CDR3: CSVEQGLEQYF; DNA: TGCAGCGTTGAACAGGGGCTCGAGCAGTACTTC
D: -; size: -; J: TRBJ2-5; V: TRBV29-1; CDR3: CSVDGSATVRGSMETQYF; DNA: TGCAGCGTTGACGGTTCGGCGACGGTGCGGGGCAGTATGGAGACCCAGTACTTC
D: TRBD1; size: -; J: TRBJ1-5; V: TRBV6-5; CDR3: CASSLQGYVQPQHF; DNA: TGTGCCAGCAGCCTACAGGGGTATGTTCAGCCCCAGCATTTT
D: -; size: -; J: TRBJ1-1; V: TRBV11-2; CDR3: CASSETTGNTEAFF; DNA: TGTGCCAGCAGCGAAACGACAGGAAACACTGAAGCTTTCTTT
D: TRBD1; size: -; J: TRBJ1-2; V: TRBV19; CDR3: CASGTGFLYGYTF; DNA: TGTGCCAGTGGGACAGGGTTCCTCTATGGCTACACCTTC
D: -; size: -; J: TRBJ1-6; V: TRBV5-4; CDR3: CASSLDSRLLHF; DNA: TGTGCCAGCAGCTTGGACAGCCGGCTCCTCCACTTT
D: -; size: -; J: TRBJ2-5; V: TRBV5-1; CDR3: CASSFSTGGGETQYF; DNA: TGCGCCAGCAGCTTTTCGACAGGCGGTGGGGAGACCCAGTACTTC
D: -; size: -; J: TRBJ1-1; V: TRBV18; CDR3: CASSPGPAVSTEAFF; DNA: TGTGCCAGCTCACCGGGGCCGGCGGTCAGCACTGAAGCTTTCTTT
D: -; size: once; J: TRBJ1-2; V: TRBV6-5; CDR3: CASSYSGQQFYGYTF; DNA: TGTGCCAGCAGTTACTCCGGACAGCAATTCTATGGCTACACCTTC
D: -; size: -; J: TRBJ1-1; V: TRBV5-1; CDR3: CASSLTLEQGSEAFF; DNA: TGCGCCAGCAGCTTGACTCTTGAACAGGGTAGTGAAGCTTTCTTT
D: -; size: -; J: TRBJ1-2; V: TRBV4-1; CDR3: CASSQDRYYGYTF; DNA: TGCGCCAGCAGCCAAGACAGGTACTATGGCTACACCTTC
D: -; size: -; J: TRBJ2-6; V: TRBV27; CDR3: CASSPGTGANVLTF; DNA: TGTGCCAGCAGCCCGGGGACTGGGGCCAACGTCCTGACTTTC
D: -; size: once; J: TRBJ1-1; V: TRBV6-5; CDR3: CASSYSRRRGRTEAFF; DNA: TGTGCCAGCAGTTACTCGAGGAGAAGAGGGAGGACTGAAGCTTTCTTT
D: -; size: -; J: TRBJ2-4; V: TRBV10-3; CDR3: CAITPQGMFAKNIQYF; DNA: TGTGCCATCACCCCGCAGGGGATGTTTGCCAAAAACATTCAGTACTTC
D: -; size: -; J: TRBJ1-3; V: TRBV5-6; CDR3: CASSLGGRRSSGNTIYF; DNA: TGTGCCAGCAGCTTGGGGGGCAGAAGGAGCTCTGGAAACACCATATATTTT
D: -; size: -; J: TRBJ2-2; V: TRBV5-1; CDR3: CASSLAASSGELFF; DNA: TGCGCCAGCAGCTTGGCCGCCTCGAGCGGGGAGCTGTTTTTT
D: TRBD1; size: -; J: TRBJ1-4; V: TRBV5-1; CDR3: CASSLRGQGVNEKLFF; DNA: TGCGCCAGCAGCTTGAGAGGACAGGGTGTTAATGAAAAACTGTTTTTT
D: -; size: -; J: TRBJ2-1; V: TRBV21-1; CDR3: CASGAGGRYNEQFF; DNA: TGTGCCAGCGGCGCGGGGGGGAGGTACAATGAGCAGTTCTTC
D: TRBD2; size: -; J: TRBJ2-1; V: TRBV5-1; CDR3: CASSLVAGRYNEQFF; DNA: TGCGCCAGCAGCTTAGTAGCGGGGAGATACAATGAGCAGTTCTTC
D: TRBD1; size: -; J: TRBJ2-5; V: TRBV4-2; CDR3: CASSQRGTMRGPETQYF; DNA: TGTGCCAGCAGCCAAAGAGGGACCATGAGGGGGCCCGAGACCCAGTACTTC
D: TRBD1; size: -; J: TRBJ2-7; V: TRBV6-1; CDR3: CASSERQGGGYEQYF; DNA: TGTGCCAGCAGTGAGCGACAGGGGGGGGGCTACGAGCAGTACTTC
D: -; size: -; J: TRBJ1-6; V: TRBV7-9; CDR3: CASSLERSSYNSPLHF; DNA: TGTGCCAGCAGCTTAGAGCGGAGCTCCTATAATTCACCCCTCCACTTT
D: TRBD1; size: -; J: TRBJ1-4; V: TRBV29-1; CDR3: CSVGVGVIQGLGEKLFF; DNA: TGCAGCGTTGGGGTTGGGGTTATACAGGGGCTCGGTGAAAAACTGTTTTTT
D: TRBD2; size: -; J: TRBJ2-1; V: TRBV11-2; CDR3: CASSRSPGGYSYNEQFF; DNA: TGTGCCAGCAGTCGAAGCCCGGGGGGATACTCCTACAATGAGCAGTTCTTC
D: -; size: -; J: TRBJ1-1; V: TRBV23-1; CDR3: CAEITGGVAFF; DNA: TGCGCCGAAATAACGGGAGGGGTGGCTTTCTTT
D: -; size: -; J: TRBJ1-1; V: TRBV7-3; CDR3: CASSRTGTSPEAFF; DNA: TGTGCCAGCAGCCGAACGGGGACAAGTCCTGAAGCTTTCTTT
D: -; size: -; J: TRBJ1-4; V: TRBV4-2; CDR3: CASSQDLLRGDGRNEKLFF; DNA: TGTGCCAGCAGCCAAGATCTTCTACGGGGGGACGGGCGCAATGAAAAACTGTTTTTT
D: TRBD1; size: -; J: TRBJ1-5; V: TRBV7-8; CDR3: CASSFPGTGGNQPQHF; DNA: TGTGCCAGCAGCTTCCCAGGGACAGGGGGCAATCAGCCCCAGCATTTT
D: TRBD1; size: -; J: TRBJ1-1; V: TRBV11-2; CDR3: CASSQTTGIEAFF; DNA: TGTGCCAGCAGCCAAACGACAGGGATTGAAGCTTTCTTT
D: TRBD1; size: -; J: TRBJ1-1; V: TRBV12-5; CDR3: CASGFPQGAEAFF; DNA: TGTGCTAGTGGTTTCCCACAGGGGGCTGAAGCTTTCTTT
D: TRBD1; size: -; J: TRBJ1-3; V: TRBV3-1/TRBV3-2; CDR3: CASSQGGQGTSGNTIYF; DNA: TGTGCCAGCAGCCAAGGGGGACAGGGAACCTCTGGAAACACCATATATTTT
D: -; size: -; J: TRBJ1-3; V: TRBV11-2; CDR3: CASSQGRAGPGNTIYF; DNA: TGTGCCAGCAGCCAGGGGCGGGCAGGGCCTGGAAACACCATATATTTT
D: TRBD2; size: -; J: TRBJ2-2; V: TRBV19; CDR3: CASSATRGGYTGELFF; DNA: TGTGCCAGTAGTGCCACCCGCGGGGGATACACCGGGGAGCTGTTTTTT
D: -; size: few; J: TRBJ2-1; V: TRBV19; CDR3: CASRLTRSYNEQFF; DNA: TGTGCCAGTAGGCTGACTAGATCCTACAATGAGCAGTTCTTC
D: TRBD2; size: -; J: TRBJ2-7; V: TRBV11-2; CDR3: CASSLDLPGRGTPYEQYF; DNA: TGTGCCAGCAGCTTAGATTTACCGGGGAGGGGTACCCCCTACGAGCAGTACTTC
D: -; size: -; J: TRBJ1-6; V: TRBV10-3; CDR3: CAIRPDTGKSPLHF; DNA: TGTGCCATCAGGCCGGATACAGGGAAATCACCCCTCCACTTT
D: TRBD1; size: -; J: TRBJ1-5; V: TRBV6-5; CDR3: CASSSDRGPNQPQHF; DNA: TGTGCCAGCAGTTCGGACAGGGGGCCCAATCAGCCCCAGCATTTT
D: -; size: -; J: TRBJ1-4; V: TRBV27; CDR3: CASSFGGATNEKLFF; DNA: TGTGCCAGCAGTTTTGGGGGGGCAACTAATGAAAAACTGTTTTTT
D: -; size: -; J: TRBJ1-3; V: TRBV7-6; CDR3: CASSLVGGRASGNTIYF; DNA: TGTGCCAGCAGCTTAGTGGGGGGGCGCGCATCTGGAAACACCATATATTTT
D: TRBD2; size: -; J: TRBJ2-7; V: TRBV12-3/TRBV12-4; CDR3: CASSLTLAEQYF; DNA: TGTGCCAGCAGTTTAACACTAGCGGAGCAGTACTTC